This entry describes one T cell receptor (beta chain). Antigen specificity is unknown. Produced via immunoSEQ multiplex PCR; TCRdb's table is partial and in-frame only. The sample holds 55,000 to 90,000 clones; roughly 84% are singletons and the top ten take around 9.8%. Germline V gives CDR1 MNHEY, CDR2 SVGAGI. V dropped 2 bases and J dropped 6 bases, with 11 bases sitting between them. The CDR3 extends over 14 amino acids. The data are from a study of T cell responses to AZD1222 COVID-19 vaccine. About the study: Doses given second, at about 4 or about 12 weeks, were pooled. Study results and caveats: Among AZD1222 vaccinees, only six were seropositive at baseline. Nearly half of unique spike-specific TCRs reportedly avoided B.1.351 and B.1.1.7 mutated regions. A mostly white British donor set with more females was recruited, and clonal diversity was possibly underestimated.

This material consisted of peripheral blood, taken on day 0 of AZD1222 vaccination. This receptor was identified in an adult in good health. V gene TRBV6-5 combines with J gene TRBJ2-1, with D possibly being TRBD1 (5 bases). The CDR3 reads CASSYQAGLNEQFF. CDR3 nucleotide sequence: TGTGCCAGCAGTTACCAAGCAGGGCTCAATGAGCAGTTCTTC.